Sequencing of this T cell receptor (beta chain) was carried out in a study of CD8 T cells in ankylosing spondylitis. Notes on the study in general: In reactive arthritis synovial fluid and blood, some motif variants had been reported before.

To note about this clonotype: Its antigen is undetermined.

TCRdb reprocessed the 5' RACE reads with MiXCR, giving one entry per CDR3 protein. This sample has 250,000 to 350,000 distinct CDR3 sequences, with 20% to 25% found just once. This TCR was sampled from a female donor with ankylosing spondylitis or in good health (not recorded which). The sequencing sample was made of blood, either unsorted or a sorted T cell fraction (not recorded which).

The chain's CDR3 is CSAPPPTTTLLTPYEQYF. The DNA of the CDR3 is TGCAGTGCTCCCCCCCCGACTACCACACTGTTAACGCCCTACGAGCAGTACTTC. The chain carries TRBV20-1 and TRBJ2-7, with a weak D call TRBD2 (5 bases). CDR1 is DFQATT and CDR2 is SNEGSKA in the germline V gene (reference sequence). Trimming stripped 5 bases from V and 2 bases from J, with 28 bases between. The CDR3 runs 18 residues.